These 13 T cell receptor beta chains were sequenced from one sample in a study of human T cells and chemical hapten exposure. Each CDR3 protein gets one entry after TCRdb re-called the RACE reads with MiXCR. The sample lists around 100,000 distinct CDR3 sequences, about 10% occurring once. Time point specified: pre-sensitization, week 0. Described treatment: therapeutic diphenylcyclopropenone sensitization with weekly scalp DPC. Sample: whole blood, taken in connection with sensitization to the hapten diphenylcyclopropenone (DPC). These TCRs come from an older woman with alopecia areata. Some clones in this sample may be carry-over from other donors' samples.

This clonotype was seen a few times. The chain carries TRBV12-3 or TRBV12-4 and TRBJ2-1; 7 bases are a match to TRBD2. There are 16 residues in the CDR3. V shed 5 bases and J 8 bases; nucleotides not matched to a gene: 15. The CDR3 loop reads CASSPLLWGEGDEQFF. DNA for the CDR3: TGTGCCAGCAGTCCCCTCCTGTGGGGGGAGGGCGATGAGCAGTTCTTC.

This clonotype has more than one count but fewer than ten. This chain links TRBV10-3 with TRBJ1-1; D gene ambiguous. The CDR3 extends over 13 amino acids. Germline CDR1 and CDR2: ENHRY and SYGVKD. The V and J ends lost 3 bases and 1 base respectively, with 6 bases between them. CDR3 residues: CAISEAANTEAFF. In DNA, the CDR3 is TGTGCCATCAGTGAAGCAGCGAACACTGAAGCTTTCTTT.

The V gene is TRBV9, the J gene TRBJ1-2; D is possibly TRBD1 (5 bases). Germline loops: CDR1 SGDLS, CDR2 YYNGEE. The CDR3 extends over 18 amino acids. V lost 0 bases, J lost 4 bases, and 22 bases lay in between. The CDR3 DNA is TGTGCCAGCAGCGTAGCCCCCGAGGCGAGGGGTAGGTCCTATGGCTACACCTTC. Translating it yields CASSVAPEARGRSYGYTF.

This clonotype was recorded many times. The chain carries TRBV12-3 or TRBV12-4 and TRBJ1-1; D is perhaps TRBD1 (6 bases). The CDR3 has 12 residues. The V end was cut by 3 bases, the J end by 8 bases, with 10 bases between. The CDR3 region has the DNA TGTGCCAGCAGTTTGTCGGGGGGCGAAGCTTTCTTT. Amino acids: CASSLSGGEAFF.

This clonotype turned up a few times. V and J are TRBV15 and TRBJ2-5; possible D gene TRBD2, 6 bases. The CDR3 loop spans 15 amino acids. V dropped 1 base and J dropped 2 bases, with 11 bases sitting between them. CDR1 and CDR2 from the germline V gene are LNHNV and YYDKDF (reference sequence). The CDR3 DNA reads TGTGCCACCAGCAGAGGTGGAGCGGGTCAAGAGACCCAGTACTTC. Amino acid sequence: CATSRGGAGQETQYF.

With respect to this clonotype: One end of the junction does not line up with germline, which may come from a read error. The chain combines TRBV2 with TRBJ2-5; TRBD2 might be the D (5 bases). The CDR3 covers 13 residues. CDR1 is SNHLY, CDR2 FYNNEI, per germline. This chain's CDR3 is CASSERAQESQYF. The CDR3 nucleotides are TGTGCCAGCAGTGAGAGGGCGCAAGAGTCCCAGTACTTC.

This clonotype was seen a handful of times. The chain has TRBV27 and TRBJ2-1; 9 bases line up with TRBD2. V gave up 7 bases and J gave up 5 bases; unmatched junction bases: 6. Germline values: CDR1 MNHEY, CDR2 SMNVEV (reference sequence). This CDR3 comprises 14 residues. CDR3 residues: CASKPGLANNEQFF. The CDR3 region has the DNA TGTGCCAGCAAACCGGGACTAGCAAACAATGAGCAGTTCTTC.

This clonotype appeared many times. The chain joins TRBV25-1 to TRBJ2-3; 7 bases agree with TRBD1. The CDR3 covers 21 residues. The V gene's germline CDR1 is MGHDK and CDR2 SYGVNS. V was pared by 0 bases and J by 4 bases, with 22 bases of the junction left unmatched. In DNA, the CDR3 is TGTGCCAGCAGTGAATATGGCGGCCGGGGCAGGGGGTCTCTAGTCGCAGATACGCAGTATTTT. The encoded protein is CASSEYGGRGRGSLVADTQYF. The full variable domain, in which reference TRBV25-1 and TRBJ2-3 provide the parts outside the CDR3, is EADIYQTPRYLVIGTGKKITLECSQTMGHDKMYWYQQDPGMELHLIHYSYGVNSTEKGDLSSESTVSRIRTEHFPLTLESARPSHTSQYLCASSEYGGRGRGSLVADTQYFGPGTRLTVL.

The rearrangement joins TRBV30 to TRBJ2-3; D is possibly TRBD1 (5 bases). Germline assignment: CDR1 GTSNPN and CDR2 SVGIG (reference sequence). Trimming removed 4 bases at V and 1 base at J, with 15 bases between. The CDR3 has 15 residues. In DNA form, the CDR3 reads TGTGCCTGGACTGCTCAGGGTCTCGGCACAGATACGCAGTATTTT. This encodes CAWTAQGLGTDTQYF.

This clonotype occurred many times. The DNA for the CDR3 is TGTGCCAGCAGCTTAGCGGGGCCGCAGTATTTT. Translating it yields CASSLAGPQYF. V is TRBV7-9 and J is TRBJ2-3; possible D gene TRBD1, 5 bases. The CDR3 loop spans 11 amino acids. The V end was cut by 0 bases, the J end by 10 bases, with 5 bases between. Germline V CDR1 and CDR2: SEHNR, FQNEAQ (reference sequence).

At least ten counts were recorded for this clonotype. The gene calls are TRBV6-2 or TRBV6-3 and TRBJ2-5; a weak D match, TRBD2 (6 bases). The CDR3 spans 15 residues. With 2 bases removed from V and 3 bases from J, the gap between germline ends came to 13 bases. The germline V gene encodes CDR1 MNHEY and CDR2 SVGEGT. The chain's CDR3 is CASSYQTAGKETQYF. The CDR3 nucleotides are TGTGCCAGCAGTTACCAGACGGCGGGGAAAGAGACCCAGTACTTC.

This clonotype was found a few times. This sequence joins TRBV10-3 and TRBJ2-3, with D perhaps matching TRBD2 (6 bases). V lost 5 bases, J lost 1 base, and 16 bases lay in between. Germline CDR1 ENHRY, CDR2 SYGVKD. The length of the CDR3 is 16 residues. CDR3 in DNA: TGTGCCATCAGTCTAGAGGGGCGGGGCGGCACAGATACGCAGTATTTT. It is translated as CAISLEGRGGTDTQYF.

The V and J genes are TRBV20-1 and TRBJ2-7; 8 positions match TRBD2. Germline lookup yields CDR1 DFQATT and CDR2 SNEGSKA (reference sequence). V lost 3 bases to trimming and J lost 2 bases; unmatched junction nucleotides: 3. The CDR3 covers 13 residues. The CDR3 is CSASGGAPYEQYF. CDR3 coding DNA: TGCAGTGCTAGCGGGGGGGCCCCCTACGAGCAGTACTTC.